The clone carrying this TCR beta chain was detected a few times. Its antigen remains unknown. The sample belongs to a study of response to subunit inactivated influenza vaccine. Study-wide points: That few new T cells are recruited by each seasonal influenza vaccination was the authors' suggestion.

Trimming took off 3 bases at V and 6 bases at J, with 16 bases between the two ends. The V gene's germline CDR1 is DFQATT and CDR2 SNEGSKA (reference sequence). The CDR3 length is 14 residues. TCRdb called the RT-PCR reads again in MiXCR, with one record for every CDR3 protein. Of roughly 650,000 distinct CDR3 sequences in the sample, 15% to 17% were seen once. The sample here was PBMCs from blood, taken approximately 13 days after vaccination. The rearrangement links TRBV20-1 to TRBJ2-3; the D gene is possibly TRBD2 (6 bases). The receptor's source is a man aged 50 to 60 who received an inactivated influenza vaccine. As DNA, the CDR3 is TGCAGTGCTAGTGGGGGGTTTCCTAGGGATACGCAGTATTTT. It translates to CSASGGFPRDTQYF.